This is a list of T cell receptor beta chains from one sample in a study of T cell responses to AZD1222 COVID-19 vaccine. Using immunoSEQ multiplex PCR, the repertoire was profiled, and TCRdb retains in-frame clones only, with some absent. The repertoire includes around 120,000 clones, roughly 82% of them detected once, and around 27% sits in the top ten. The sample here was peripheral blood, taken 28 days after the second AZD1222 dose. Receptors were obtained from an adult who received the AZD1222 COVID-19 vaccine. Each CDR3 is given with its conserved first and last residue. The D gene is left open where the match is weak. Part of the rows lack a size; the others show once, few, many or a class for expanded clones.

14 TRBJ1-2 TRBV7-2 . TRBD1 CASSPPDRVIGYTF TGTGCCAGCAGCCCCCCGGACAGGGTGATTGGCTACACCTTC
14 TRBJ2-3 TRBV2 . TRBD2 CASRALAGADTQYF TGTGCCAGCAGGGCACTAGCGGGGGCAGATACGCAGTATTTT
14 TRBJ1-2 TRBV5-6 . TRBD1 CASSQRDRTYGYTF TGTGCCAGCAGCCAGAGGGACAGGACCTATGGCTACACCTTC
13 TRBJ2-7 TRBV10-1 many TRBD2 CASSSGLASEQYF TGCGCCAGCAGTTCGGGACTAGCAAGCGAGCAGTACTTC
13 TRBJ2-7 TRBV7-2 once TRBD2 CASSLAGAYEQYF TGTGCCAGCAGTTTAGCGGGGGCCTACGAGCAGTACTTC
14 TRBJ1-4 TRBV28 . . CASTQRGGEEKLFF TGTGCCAGCACCCAAAGGGGGGGGGAGGAAAAACTGTTTTTT
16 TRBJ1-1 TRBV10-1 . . CASSESGKGTNTEAFF TGCGCCAGCAGTGAGTCCGGCAAAGGGACGAACACTGAAGCTTTCTTT
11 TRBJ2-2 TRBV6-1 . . CASKTGGRLFF TGTGCCAGCAAGACGGGGGGCCGGCTGTTTTTT
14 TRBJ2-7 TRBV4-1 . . CASSHRGPGDEQYF TGCGCCAGCAGCCACCGGGGCCCCGGGGACGAGCAGTACTTC
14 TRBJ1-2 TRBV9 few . CASSPVAANYGYTF TGTGCCAGCAGCCCAGTGGCAGCTAACTATGGCTACACCTTC
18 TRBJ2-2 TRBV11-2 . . CASSLRVTSGRNTGELFF TGTGCCAGCAGCTTAAGGGTAACCTCAGGGAGGAACACCGGGGAGCTGTTTTTT
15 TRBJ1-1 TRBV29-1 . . CSVAPGWAMNTEAFF TGCAGCGTTGCCCCTGGATGGGCCATGAACACTGAAGCTTTCTTT
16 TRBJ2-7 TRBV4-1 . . CASSRAHGQTSYEQYF TGCGCCAGCAGCCGAGCGCACGGACAGACATCCTACGAGCAGTACTTC
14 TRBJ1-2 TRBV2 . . CASSDTGTNYGYTF TGTGCCAGCAGCGACACCGGGACCAACTATGGCTACACCTTC
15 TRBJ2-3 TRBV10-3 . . CAISEGGGGADTQYF TGTGCCATCAGTGAAGGGGGGGGCGGGGCAGATACGCAGTATTTT
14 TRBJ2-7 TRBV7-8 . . CASSSGVGSYEQYF TGTGCCAGCAGCTCGGGGGTCGGCTCCTACGAGCAGTACTTC
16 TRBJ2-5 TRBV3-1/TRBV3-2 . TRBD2 CASSLRLAGSQETQYF TGTGCCAGCAGCCTCAGACTAGCGGGGAGTCAAGAGACCCAGTACTTC
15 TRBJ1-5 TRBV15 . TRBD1 CATRDRTGSSKPQHF TGTGCCACCAGAGATCGGACAGGTTCATCAAAACCCCAGCATTTT
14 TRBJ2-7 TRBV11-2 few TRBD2 CASSQRDGTYEQYF TGTGCCAGCAGCCAGCGGGACGGAACCTACGAGCAGTACTTC
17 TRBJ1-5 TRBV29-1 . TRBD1 CSVDNPGQALRGQPQHF TGCAGCGTTGATAACCCCGGACAGGCGTTAAGGGGACAGCCCCAGCATTTT
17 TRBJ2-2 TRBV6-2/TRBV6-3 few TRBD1 CASSYSNRGPDTGELFF TGTGCCAGCAGTTACTCAAACAGGGGGCCTGACACCGGGGAGCTGTTTTTT
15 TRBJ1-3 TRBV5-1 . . CASSRGTANGNTIYF TGCGCCAGCAGCCGTGGGACGGCCAATGGAAACACCATATATTTT
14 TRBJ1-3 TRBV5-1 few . CASSLGPVGNTIYF TGCGCCAGCAGCTTGGGGCCCGTCGGAAACACCATATATTTT
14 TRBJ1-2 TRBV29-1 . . CSVEESTGFDGYTF TGCAGCGTTGAAGAGTCAACAGGGTTTGATGGCTACACCTTC
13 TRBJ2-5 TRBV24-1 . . CATSASGTETQYF TGTGCCACCAGTGCGTCCGGGACAGAGACCCAGTACTTC
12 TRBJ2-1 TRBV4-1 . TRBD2 CASSQDRGGQFF TGCGCCAGCAGCCAAGATCGGGGGGGCCAGTTCTTC
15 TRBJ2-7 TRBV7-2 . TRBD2 CASSLGSSGPYEQYF TGTGCCAGCAGCTTAGGTAGTAGCGGGCCCTACGAGCAGTACTTC
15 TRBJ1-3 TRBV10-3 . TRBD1 CAIGTGNPSGNTIYF TGTGCCATTGGGACAGGGAACCCCTCTGGAAACACCATATATTTT
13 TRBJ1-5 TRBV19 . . CASSIAGNQPQHF TGTGCCAGTAGTATCGCGGGGAATCAGCCCCAGCATTTT
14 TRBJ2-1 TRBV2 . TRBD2 CASSSGGSYNEQFF TGTGCCAGCAGTAGCGGGGGGTCCTACAATGAGCAGTTCTTC
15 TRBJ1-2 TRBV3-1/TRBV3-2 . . CASSQDLAQNYGYTF TGTGCCAGCAGCCAAGATTTGGCACAGAATTATGGCTACACCTTC
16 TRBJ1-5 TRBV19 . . CASSIAPLDSNQPQHF TGTGCCAGTAGTATTGCCCCCCTAGATAGCAATCAGCCCCAGCATTTT
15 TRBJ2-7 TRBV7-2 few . CASSLASHLAYEQYF TGTGCCAGCAGCTTGGCCTCCCACCTGGCCTACGAGCAGTACTTC
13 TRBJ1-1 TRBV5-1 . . CASSADGGTEAFF TGCGCCAGCAGCGCGGACGGGGGCACTGAAGCTTTCTTT
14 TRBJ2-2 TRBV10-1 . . CASSGADNTGELFF TGCGCCAGCAGTGGGGCGGATAACACCGGGGAGCTGTTTTTT
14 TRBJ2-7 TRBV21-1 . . CASSKCLCGDEQYF TGTGCCAGCAGCAAATGTCTCTGCGGCGACGAGCAGTACTTC
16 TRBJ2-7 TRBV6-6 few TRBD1 CASSSGTGGSDYEQYF TGTGCCAGCAGTTCCGGGACAGGGGGATCCGACTACGAGCAGTACTTC
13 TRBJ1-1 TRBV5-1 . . CASSLRRDGEAFF TGCGCCAGCAGCTTGCGCCGGGACGGAGAAGCTTTCTTT
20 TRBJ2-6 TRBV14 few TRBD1 CASSQGVRDRGFSGANVLTF TGTGCCAGCAGCCAAGGGGTCCGGGACAGGGGGTTTTCTGGGGCCAACGTCCTGACTTTC
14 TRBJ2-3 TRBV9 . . CASSVDGRTDTQYF TGTGCCAGCAGCGTAGATGGACGCACAGATACGCAGTATTTT
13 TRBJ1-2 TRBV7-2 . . CASSEQQGHGYTF TGTGCCAGCAGCGAACAACAGGGCCATGGCTACACCTTC
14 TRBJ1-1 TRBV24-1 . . CATRGLGVNTEAFF TGTGCCACCAGAGGGCTGGGAGTGAACACTGAAGCTTTCTTT
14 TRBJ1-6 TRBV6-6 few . CASSRGSYNSPLHF TGTGCCAGCTCCCGTGGGTCCTATAATTCACCCCTCCACTTT
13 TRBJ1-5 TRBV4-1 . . CASSQDLTQPQHF TGCGCCAGCAGCCAAGATCTGACTCAGCCCCAGCATTTT
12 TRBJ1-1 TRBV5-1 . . CASSLEKSEAFF TGCGCCAGCAGCTTGGAGAAGTCTGAAGCTTTCTTT
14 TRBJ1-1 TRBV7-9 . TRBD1 CASSLGQGNTEAFF TGTGCCAGCAGCTTAGGACAGGGGAACACTGAAGCTTTCTTT
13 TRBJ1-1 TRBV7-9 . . CASSREGGTEAFF TGTGCCAGCAGCCGGGAGGGCGGCACTGAAGCTTTCTTT
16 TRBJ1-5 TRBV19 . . CASRTGSRGGNQPQHF TGTGCCAGTCGAACAGGGTCCAGAGGAGGCAATCAGCCCCAGCATTTT
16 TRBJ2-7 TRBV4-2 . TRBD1 CASSHRTGGADYEQYF TGTGCCAGCAGCCATCGGACAGGGGGAGCCGACTACGAGCAGTACTTC
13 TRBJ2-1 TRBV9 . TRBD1 CASSVRQGNEQFF TGTGCCAGCAGCGTTCGACAGGGGAATGAGCAGTTCTTC
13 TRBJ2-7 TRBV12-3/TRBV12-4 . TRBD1 CASSLPGQGAQYF TGTGCCAGCAGTTTACCGGGACAGGGGGCACAGTACTTC
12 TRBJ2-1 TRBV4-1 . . CASSQAGAQQFF TGCGCCAGCAGCCAAGCGGGGGCCCAGCAGTTCTTC
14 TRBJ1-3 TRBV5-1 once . CASSLEGPGNTIYF TGCGCCAGCAGCTTGGAAGGGCCCGGAAACACCATATATTTT
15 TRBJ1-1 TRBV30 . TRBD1 CAWSWDRGLNTEAFF TGTGCCTGGAGTTGGGACAGGGGATTGAACACTGAAGCTTTCTTT
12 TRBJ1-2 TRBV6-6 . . CASSPTNYGYTF TGTGCCAGCAGCCCGACAAATTATGGCTACACCTTC
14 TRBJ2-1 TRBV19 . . CASSVGMLVSEQFF TGTGCCAGTAGTGTCGGGATGCTGGTTAGCGAGCAGTTCTTC
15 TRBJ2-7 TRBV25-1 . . CASSEWGIKSYEQYF TGTGCCAGCAGTGAATGGGGGATTAAGTCCTACGAGCAGTACTTC
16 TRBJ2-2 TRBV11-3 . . CASSLGGGPFIGELFF TGTGCCAGCAGCTTGGGTGGGGGCCCTTTCATTGGGGAGCTGTTTTTT
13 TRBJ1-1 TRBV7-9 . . CASSLSGNLRAFF TGTGCCAGCAGCTTATCGGGTAATCTGCGAGCTTTCTTT
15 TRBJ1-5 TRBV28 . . CASSLPRGSNQPQHF TGTGCCAGCAGTCTCCCGCGGGGTAGCAATCAGCCCCAGCATTTT